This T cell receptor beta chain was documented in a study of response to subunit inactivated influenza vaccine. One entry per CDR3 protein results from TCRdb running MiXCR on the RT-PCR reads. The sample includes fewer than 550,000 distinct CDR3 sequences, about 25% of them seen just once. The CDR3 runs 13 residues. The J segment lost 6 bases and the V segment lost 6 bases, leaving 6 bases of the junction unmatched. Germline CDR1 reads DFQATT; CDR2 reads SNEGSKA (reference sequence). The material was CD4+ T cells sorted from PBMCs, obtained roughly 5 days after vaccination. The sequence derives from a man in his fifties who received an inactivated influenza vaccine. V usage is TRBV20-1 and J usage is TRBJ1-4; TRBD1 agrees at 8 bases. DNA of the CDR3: TGCAGTGCAAGCAGGGGGCAGGATGAAAAACTGTTTTTT. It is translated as CSASRGQDEKLFF.